The 32 T cell receptor beta chains below all came from one sample that was sequenced in a study of T cell responses to AZD1222 COVID-19 vaccine. Profiling relied on immunoSEQ multiplex PCR, and the TCRdb table lists in-frame clones only, not all of them. The repertoire consists of about 100,000 clones, with about 88% occurring once and the leading ten covering about 1.7%. The sequencing here drew on peripheral blood, taken on day 0 of AZD1222 vaccination. These receptor sequences come from an adult in good health.

The chain joins TRBV6-5 to TRBJ2-7; D remains ambiguous. V shed 0 bases and J shed 3 bases, with 15 bases lying between them. Looked up from germline, CDR1 is MNHEY and CDR2 is SVGAGI. This CDR3 has 16 amino acids. This CDR3 reads CASSYSLGPEIYEQYF. The CDR3 bases are TGTGCCAGCAGTTACTCGCTCGGCCCAGAGATCTACGAGCAGTACTTC.

V usage is TRBV28 and J usage is TRBJ2-5; either TRBD1 or TRBD2 may supply D (5 bases each). The V and J ends lost 4 bases and 5 bases respectively, with 20 bases between them. The CDR3 is 16 amino acids. The germline V gene has CDR1 MDHEN and CDR2 SYDVKM. CDR3 protein: CASSSGSMSSGETQYF. The DNA of the CDR3 is TGTGCCAGCAGTTCGGGGAGTATGAGTTCAGGGGAGACCCAGTACTTC.

V usage is TRBV6-1 and J usage is TRBJ1-5; 8 nucleotides line up with TRBD1. With V trimmed by 3 bases and J by 2 bases, 6 bases remained unmatched. The CDR3 is made up of 16 amino acids. Germline V gene data show CDR1 as MNHNS and CDR2 as SASEGT. As DNA, the CDR3 is TGTGCCAGCAGTGATCCCGCGGACAGGGGCAATCAGCCCCAGCATTTT. Protein sequence: CASSDPADRGNQPQHF.

This clone has just one count. This chain joins TRBV29-1 and TRBJ1-1, with 9 bases that match TRBD1. The trim removed 7 bases at V and 5 bases at J, leaving 5 bases unmatched. The CDR3 extends over 12 amino acids. Germline-derived CDR1 and CDR2 are SQVTM and ANQGSEA. The CDR3 DNA sequence: TGCAGCGCCTACGACAGGGGGACTGAAGCTTTCTTT. Translating it yields CSAYDRGTEAFF.

V usage is TRBV11-2 and J usage is TRBJ1-2; D gene ambiguous. This CDR3 region has 15 residues. Germline CDR1 reads SGHAT; CDR2 reads FQNNGV. V lost 6 bases and J lost 2, with 16 bases in between. The CDR3 loop is CASSSLRPLNYGYTF. The DNA for the CDR3 is TGTGCCAGCAGTTCACTCCGGCCCTTGAACTATGGCTACACCTTC.

This sequence joins TRBV30 and TRBJ2-7; a possible D gene is TRBD2 (7 bases). This CDR3 has 12 amino acids. The ends were cut back, 2 bases at V and 8 bases at J, with 13 bases in the middle. Germline V gives CDR1 GTSNPN, CDR2 SVGIG (reference sequence). CDR3 bases: TGTGCCTGGAGTCTAGGGGGGGAGAAGCAGTACTTC. It yields the protein CAWSLGGEKQYF.

This chain joins TRBV3-1 (or the pseudogene TRBV3-2) and TRBJ2-6, with D possibly being TRBD1 or TRBD2 (6 bases each). V was clipped by 4 bases and J by 3 bases, with 16 bases between them. The CDR3 spans 17 residues. CDR1 is LGHDT, CDR2 YNNKEL, per germline (reference sequence). CDR3 DNA: TGTGCCAGCAGCCCCGCGGTGGGGGGCGGTGGGGCCAACGTCCTGACTTTC. It specifies CASSPAVGGGGANVLTF.

The gene calls are TRBV24-1 and TRBJ1-5; unclear D gene. V was cut by 2 bases and J by 0 bases, with 4 bases left in between. The CDR3 has 14 amino acids. The germline CDR1 and CDR2 sequences are KGHDR and SFDVKD. The CDR3 DNA reads TGTGCCACCAGTGATTACCTTAGCAATCAGCCCCAGCATTTT. This gives the protein CATSDYLSNQPQHF.

This chain joins TRBV4-3 and TRBJ1-4, with D perhaps TRBD1 (6 bases). V was shortened by 2 bases and J by 8 bases, with 15 bases between the two germline ends. The CDR3 has 15 amino acids. Germline V gene lookup returns CDR1 LGHNA and CDR2 YSLEER. CDR3 bases: TGCGCCAGCAGCCAACGGGTACAGGGCGGGGAAAAACTGTTTTTT. It specifies CASSQRVQGGEKLFF.

This chain links TRBV12-1 with TRBJ1-1. TRBV12-1 is labeled a pseudogene. This CDR3 is 14 amino acids long. As DNA, the CDR3 is TGTGCCAGCAGCTTTCACTCGGGGGAAGGGGAAGCTTTCTTT. Residues: CASSFHSGEGEAFF.

The rearrangement links TRBV18 to TRBJ1-4; possible D gene TRBD1, 5 bases. V lost 3 bases and J lost 7, with 15 bases in between. The CDR3 sequence is 15 residues long. The V gene's germline CDR1 is KGHSH and CDR2 LQKENI. CDR3 DNA: TGTGCCAGCTCACCCTGGGCGGGGGGAAGTGAAAAACTGTTTTTT. Its translation: CASSPWAGGSEKLFF.

The chain recombines TRBV30 with TRBJ1-2; 7 bases align to TRBD1. Trimming removed 3 bases from V and 5 bases from J; junction bases left unmatched: 9. Germline V gene data show CDR1 as GTSNPN and CDR2 as SVGIG (reference sequence). This CDR3 comprises 14 residues. CDR3 bases: TGTGCCTGGAGGGACCGACAGGGAAAGTATGGCTACACCTTC. It encodes CAWRDRQGKYGYTF.

This chain links TRBV30 with TRBJ2-5; D gene uncertain. Deletions cut 0 bases from V and 1 base from J, with 6 bases between. The CDR3 is 13 amino acids. Germline V gives CDR1 GTSNPN, CDR2 SVGIG (reference sequence). CDR3 sequence: CAWSVRLQETQYF. In nucleotides, the CDR3 is TGTGCCTGGAGTGTACGCCTCCAAGAGACCCAGTACTTC.

The chain uses TRBV19 and TRBJ1-6; TRBD1 agrees at 7 bases. V trimming: 8 bases; J trimming: 9 bases; junction bases outside the gene matches: 7. CDR1 and CDR2 from the germline V gene are LNHDA and SQIVND (reference sequence). The CDR3 contains 13 residues. The CDR3: CASADRVSSPLHF. CDR3 sequence (DNA): TGTGCCAGTGCCGACAGGGTGAGTTCACCCCTCCACTTT.

The J gene is TRBJ2-2, the V gene TRBV19; 8 nucleotides match TRBD1. Trimming took 2 bases from V and 6 from J; bases not matched to a gene: 8. The CDR3 is 16 amino acids. The germline V gene encodes CDR1 LNHDA and CDR2 SQIVND (reference sequence). Here the CDR3 reads CASSIRTGSPPGELFF. CDR3 DNA sequence: TGTGCCAGTAGTATAAGGACAGGGAGCCCACCCGGGGAGCTGTTTTTT.

The CDR3 bases are TGTGCCAGCAGTTACGGGATCGGCGAGACCCAGTACTTC. This codes for CASSYGIGETQYF. The genes are TRBV6-2 or TRBV6-3 and TRBJ2-5; D is unclear. V was cut by 2 bases and J by 5 bases, with 9 bases left in between. CDR3 length: 13 residues. The germline CDR1 and CDR2 sequences are MNHEY and SVGEGT.

The rearrangement links TRBV5-4 to TRBJ1-3; perhaps TRBD1 as D (6 bases). Trimming removed 0 bases from V and 2 bases from J, with 6 bases in between. The CDR3 spans 14 residues. CDR1 is SGHNT and CDR2 is YYREEE in the germline V gene (reference sequence). CDR3 DNA: TGTGCCAGCAGCTTGGACAGGGCTGGAAACACCATATATTTT. This sequence encodes CASSLDRAGNTIYF.

This sequence joins TRBV9 and TRBJ2-2, with 11 bases that match TRBD2. Germline V CDR1 and CDR2: SGDLS, YYNGEE. V lost 7 bases to trimming and J lost 0 bases; unmatched junction nucleotides: 8. The CDR3 contains 17 residues. The CDR3 DNA is TGTGCCAGCGGGGGTCTAGCGGGAGGTTCGAACACCGGGGAGCTGTTTTTT. It encodes CASGGLAGGSNTGELFF.

This clone came up a few times. The chain carries TRBV5-8 and TRBJ1-3, with D uncertain. Trimming stripped 7 bases from V and 2 bases from J, with 4 bases between. CDR1 and CDR2 from the germline V gene are SGHTS and YDEGEE. The CDR3 sequence is 11 residues long. As DNA, the CDR3 is TGTGCCAGCCACGCTGGAAACACCATATATTTT. Translated: CASHAGNTIYF. The whole variable domain, remainder taken from reference TRBV5-8 and TRBJ1-3, is EAGVTQSPTHLIKTRGQQATLRCSPISGHTSVYWYQQALGLGLQFLLWYDEGEERNRGNFPPRFSGRQFPNYSSELNVNALELEDSALYLCASHAGNTIYFGEGSWLTVV.

As DNA, the CDR3 is TGTGCCAGCAGCCGGAGCAGCAATCAGCCCCAGCATTTT. Translating gives CASSRSSNQPQHF. The chain couples TRBV7-2 to TRBJ1-5; D ambiguous. The CDR3 spans 13 residues. The germline CDR1 and CDR2 sequences are SGHTA and FQGNSA. Trimming removed 5 bases from V and 1 base from J, with 6 bases in between.

The chain recombines TRBV12-3 or TRBV12-4 with TRBJ1-5; no clear D gene. The ends were cut back, 5 bases at V and 3 bases at J, with 5 bases in the middle. The CDR3 covers 12 residues. The DNA of the CDR3 is TGTGCCAGCAGTGAACCCAATCAGCCCCAGCATTTT. It specifies CASSEPNQPQHF.

The V and J genes are TRBV27 and TRBJ2-7; TRBD2 agrees at 8 bases. Germline V lookup: CDR1 MNHEY, CDR2 SMNVEV (reference sequence). The V and J ends lost 5 bases and 3 bases, in that order; junction bases with no gene match: 9. The CDR3 covers 15 residues. The CDR3 coding sequence is TGTGCCAGCAGTCTCGTGAGCGGGAGCGTCTACGAGCAGTACTTC. Protein: CASSLVSGSVYEQYF.

CDR3 in amino acids: CASSPPGLAKNIQYF. CDR3 DNA: TGTGCCAGCTCACCACCGGGACTAGCCAAAAACATTCAGTACTTC. The genes are TRBV18 and TRBJ2-4; a possible D gene is TRBD2 (6 bases). Germline V CDR1 and CDR2: KGHSH, LQKENI. V was cut by 0 bases and J by 0 bases, with 6 bases left in between. CDR3 size: 15 residues.

The gene calls are TRBV5-5 and TRBJ1-5; D not resolved. Trimming shortened V by 4 bases and J by 0 bases, and 11 bases separated the two germline ends. Looked up from germline, CDR1 is SGHKS and CDR2 is YYEKEE (reference sequence). The CDR3 length is 15 residues. The CDR3 nucleotides are TGTGCCAGCAGCCTACAGCTTTATAGCAATCAGCCCCAGCATTTT. Translating gives CASSLQLYSNQPQHF.

The chain joins TRBV18 to TRBJ2-1; maybe TRBD2 (5 bases). This CDR3 spans 11 amino acids. The V gene lost 4 bases and the J gene lost 8 bases, with 6 bases spanning the gap. CDR1 and CDR2 from the germline V gene are KGHSH and LQKENI. The CDR3 protein is CASSRADEQFF. The CDR3 coding sequence is TGTGCCAGCTCACGAGCGGATGAGCAGTTCTTC.

The V and J genes are TRBV24-1 and TRBJ2-1; 15 nucleotides agree with TRBD2. Germline CDR1 and CDR2: KGHDR and SFDVKD. Trimming at V came to 5 bases and at J to 9 bases, leaving 4 bases not matched to a gene. This CDR3 is built from 15 residues. The DNA of the CDR3 is TGTGCCACCAGTGGGCCGGGACTAGCGGGAGGTGAGCAGTTCTTC. Translation: CATSGPGLAGGEQFF.

V is TRBV28 and J is TRBJ1-3; the D is unclear. The V end was cut by 4 bases, the J end by 4 bases, with 17 bases between. The CDR3 runs 16 residues. The V gene's germline CDR1 is MDHEN and CDR2 SYDVKM. Here the CDR3 DNA reads TGTGCCAGCAGTTCTTCTGTTTACACCGGGGGAAACACCATATATTTT. Amino acid sequence: CASSSSVYTGGNTIYF.

V and J are TRBV7-2 and TRBJ1-1; unclear D gene. Germline CDR1 SGHTA, CDR2 FQGNSA. Trimming shortened V by 1 base and J by 0 bases, and 6 bases separated the two germline ends. The length of the CDR3 is 14 residues. The DNA of the CDR3 is TGTGCCAGCAGCTTAGTCGGAGTGAACACTGAAGCTTTCTTT. This codes for CASSLVGVNTEAFF.

This rearrangement joins TRBV6-5 to TRBJ2-7, with D perhaps matching TRBD1 or TRBD2 (5 bases each). The CDR3 is made up of 15 amino acids. Germline values: CDR1 MNHEY, CDR2 SVGAGI. Trimming took 6 bases from V and 7 from J, leaving 22 bases between them. The CDR3 protein is CASSLITGTPGEQYF. The CDR3 DNA sequence: TGTGCCAGCAGCCTAATAACCGGGACCCCTGGGGAGCAGTACTTC.

The chain carries TRBV28 and TRBJ2-1; D is unresolved. This CDR3 is 14 amino acids long. Trimming removed 8 bases from V and 0 bases from J, with 11 bases in between. The germline V gene encodes CDR1 MDHEN and CDR2 SYDVKM. CDR3 DNA sequence: TGTGCCAGCCGAGAGGATCTCTCCTACAATGAGCAGTTCTTC. This gives the protein CASREDLSYNEQFF.

This rearrangement joins TRBV3-1 (or the pseudogene TRBV3-2) to TRBJ1-5; D uncertain. Per germline, CDR1 LGHDT and CDR2 YNNKEL (reference sequence). V was clipped by 4 bases and J by 4 bases, with 5 bases between them. The CDR3 totals 12 residues. This chain's CDR3 is CASSPGNQPQHF. CDR3 DNA sequence: TGTGCCAGCAGCCCTGGGAATCAGCCCCAGCATTTT.

The count of this clone is one. This chain joins TRBV21-1 and TRBJ1-5; the table's D call of TRBD1 was not tested on the DNA. TRBV21-1 is a pseudogene locus. This CDR3 comprises 21 residues. CDR3 residues: CASSKVGTRRQGEYSNQPQHF. The CDR3 DNA follows: TGTGCCAGCAGCAAAGTGGGCACTCGGAGACAGGGAGAATATAGCAATCAGCCCCAGCATTTT.